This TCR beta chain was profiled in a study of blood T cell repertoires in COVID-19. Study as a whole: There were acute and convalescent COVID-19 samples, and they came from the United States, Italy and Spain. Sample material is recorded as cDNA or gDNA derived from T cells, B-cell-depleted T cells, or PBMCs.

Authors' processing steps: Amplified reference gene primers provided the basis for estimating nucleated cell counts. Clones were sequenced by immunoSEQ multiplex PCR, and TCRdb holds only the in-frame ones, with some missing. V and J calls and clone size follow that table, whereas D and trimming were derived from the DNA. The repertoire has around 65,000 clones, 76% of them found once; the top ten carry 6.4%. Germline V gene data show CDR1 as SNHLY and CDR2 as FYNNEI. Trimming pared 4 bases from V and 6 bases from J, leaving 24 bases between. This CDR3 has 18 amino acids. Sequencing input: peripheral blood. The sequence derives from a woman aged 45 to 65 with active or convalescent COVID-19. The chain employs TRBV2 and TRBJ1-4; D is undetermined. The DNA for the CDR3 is TGTGCCAGCAGTGGAAGTATTGGGTTGAGGGAAGAAGATGAAAAACTGTTTTTT. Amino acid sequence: CASSGSIGLREEDEKLFF. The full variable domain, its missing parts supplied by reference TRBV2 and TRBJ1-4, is EPEVTQTPSHQVTQMGQEVILRCVPISNHLYFYWYRQILGQKVEFLVSFYNNEISEKSEIFDDQFSVERPDGSNFTLKIRSTKLEDSAMYFCASSGSIGLREEDEKLFFGSGTQLSVL.